This T cell receptor beta chain was observed in a study of OX40 agonist ivuxolimab in advanced cancers. Profiled with immunoSEQ multiplex PCR; TCRdb holds only in-frame clones, not every one. Of about 73,000 clones listed, more than 80% are singletons. The study's findings and limits: It was also the case that some nonresponders had low normalized T-cell clonal expansion. Among T cells, CD8+ cells averaged more expanded clones than CD4+ cells.

On this clone: Its specificity is not known.

The receptor's source is an adult with an advanced solid tumor such as melanoma, head and neck, liver or kidney cancer. Sequencing used CD4+ or CD8+ T cells sorted from blood, obtained in a trial of the OX40 agonist ivuxolimab.

DNA for the CDR3: TGTGCCACCAGCAGAGATCCCGCAGCCTTAGCGGGACGTTGGGATACGCAGTATTTT. It encodes CATSRDPAALAGRWDTQYF. This sequence joins TRBV15 and TRBJ2-3, with 8 positions matching TRBD2. V trimming: 0 bases; J trimming: 6 bases; junction bases outside the gene matches: 17. This CDR3 region has 19 residues. Germline V CDR1 and CDR2: LNHNV, YYDKDF (reference sequence).